These T cell receptor beta chains were read from a single sample in a study of a mutant IDH1 vaccine in newly diagnosed glioma. Clones were sequenced by immunoSEQ multiplex PCR, and TCRdb holds only the in-frame ones, with some missing. Among 60,000 or so clones, 84% were seen once, and the ten largest hold roughly 4%. These receptors have no identified antigens. The sample was PBMCs, taken from a glioma patient whose treatment included an IDH1 peptide vaccine. All receptors derive from a man aged 25 to 40 with glioma. CDR3s include the opening cysteine and the closing phenylalanine or tryptophan. The order of the fields is V gene, clone size, D gene, J gene, CDR3 DNA, CDR3 protein. D genes are given only for firm matches. Clone size is not always given. Where it is, it says once, few, many or a class for expanded clones.

>TRBV11-2|NA|NA|TRBJ1-5
TGTGCCAGCAGCTTTGGGTACAATCAGCCCCAGCATTTT
CASSFGYNQPQHF
>TRBV27|NA|TRBD1|TRBJ2-3
TGTGCCAGCAGTTTATCCCCCGGGACAGGGGGCTATACGCAGTATTTT
CASSLSPGTGGYTQYF
>TRBV6-1|NA|TRBD1|TRBJ1-3
TGTGCCAGCAGTGAAGCGCTTCGACAGGGGTTTGGAAACACCATATATTTT
CASSEALRQGFGNTIYF
>TRBV6-1|NA|NA|TRBJ1-2
TGTGCCAGCAGTGAGACAGCTATTAACTATGGCTACACCTTC
CASSETAINYGYTF
>TRBV7-9|NA|NA|TRBJ1-1
TGTGCCAGCAGCTTAGCTGGTATCAACACTGAAGCTTTCTTT
CASSLAGINTEAFF
>TRBV4-1|NA|NA|TRBJ1-6
TGCGCCAGCAGCGAGGGACGGAACTTAAATTCACCCCTCCACTTT
CASSEGRNLNSPLHF
>TRBV6-1|NA|TRBD2|TRBJ2-3
TGTGCCAGCAGTGTACTAGCGGGGGGGACACTTAACCCAGATACGCAGTATTTT
CASSVLAGGTLNPDTQYF
>TRBV9|NA|NA|TRBJ2-1
TGTGCCAGCAGCGTATCTGAGCGATACTACAATGAGCAGTTCTTC
CASSVSERYYNEQFF
>TRBV5-1|NA|TRBD1|TRBJ1-1
TGCGCCAGCAGCTGGGGGACAGGATCCACTGAAGCTTTCTTT
CASSWGTGSTEAFF
>TRBV19|NA|NA|TRBJ2-2
TGTGCCAGTCATGGGGAGCATCCGGGGTTTTTT
CASHGEHPGFF
>TRBV18|NA|NA|TRBJ2-1
TGTGCCAGCTCACCCAGCGCCAGGCGCTCCTACAATGAGCAGTTCTTC
CASSPSARRSYNEQFF
>TRBV7-9|few|TRBD1|TRBJ1-5
TGTGCCAGCAGCTCCGACAGGGTCAATCAGCCCCAGCATTTT
CASSSDRVNQPQHF
>TRBV15|NA|NA|TRBJ1-4
TGTGCCACCAGCAGAGTTCCGTCAGGGAACCTGGTTTTT
CATSRVPSGNLVF
>TRBV5-4|NA|TRBD1|TRBJ1-2
TGTGCCAGCAGCTTGAGGGGGCCTGACTATGGCTACACCTTC
CASSLRGPDYGYTF
>TRBV11-3|NA|NA|TRBJ2-7
TGTGCCAGCAGCTTAGGATGGCGGGGCCCTCTCAGGCGCGAGCAGTACTTC
CASSLGWRGPLRREQYF
>TRBV5-4|NA|TRBD1|TRBJ2-7
TGTGCCAGCAGCTTGGAAGGGGGCAAGTACGAGCAGTACTTC
CASSLEGGKYEQYF
>TRBV19|NA|NA|TRBJ2-1
TGTGCCAGTAGTAGCCGTCGAATCGGGGTCTCCTACAATGAGCAGTTCTTC
CASSSRRIGVSYNEQFF
>TRBV4-1|NA|TRBD1|TRBJ1-2
TGCGCCAGCAGAGAATTGACAGGGCCGTTTAACTATGGCTACACCTTC
CASRELTGPFNYGYTF
>TRBV5-4|NA|TRBD1|TRBJ1-2
TGTGCCAGCAGCTTGGCATTAGGGGGCGCGTATGGCTACACCTTC
CASSLALGGAYGYTF
>TRBV14|NA|NA|TRBJ1-1
TGTGCCAGCAGCCCACTAGGCGGCAGAGCTTACACTGAAGCTTTCTTT
CASSPLGGRAYTEAFF
>TRBV6-5|NA|NA|TRBJ2-7
TGTGCCAGCAGTCGAAGCTACGGCTCCTACGAGCAGTACTTC
CASSRSYGSYEQYF
>TRBV5-4|NA|TRBD1|TRBJ1-2
TGTGCCAGCAGCTCATCCGGGACAGACTATGGCTACACCTTC
CASSSSGTDYGYTF
>TRBV2|NA|NA|TRBJ1-1
TGTGCCAGCTCCTCCCAGGGAGGGACTGAAGCTTTCTTT
CASSSQGGTEAFF
>TRBV6-6|NA|TRBD2|TRBJ2-3
TGTGCCAGCAGCCGACTAGCGGGGGGCACAGATACGCAGTATTTT
CASSRLAGGTDTQYF
>TRBV7-9|NA|NA|TRBJ1-2
TGTGCCAGCAGCTTAATATGGCAGGACCTTAAAGCTAACTATGGCTACACCTTC
CASSLIWQDLKANYGYTF
>TRBV10-2|NA|NA|TRBJ1-1
TGCGCCAGCAAGGGAACTGGGAACACTGAAGCTTTCTTT
CASKGTGNTEAFF
>TRBV15|NA|NA|TRBJ2-3
TGTGCCACCAGCCTCGGGGGTTTTAACACAGATACGCAGTATTTT
CATSLGGFNTDTQYF
>TRBV6-1|NA|NA|TRBJ2-1
TGTGCCAGCAGTGAAGGACCGTCCTCCTACAATGAGCAGTTCTTC
CASSEGPSSYNEQFF
>TRBV11-2|NA|NA|TRBJ1-5
TGTGCCAGCAGCCCTACAGGGCTTAGCAATCAGCCCCAGCATTTT
CASSPTGLSNQPQHF
>TRBV5-4|NA|TRBD1|TRBJ2-7
TGTGCCAGCAGCTACCGGGACAGTGTCCACGAGCAGTACTTC
CASSYRDSVHEQYF
>TRBV19|NA|NA|TRBJ2-7
TGTGCCAGTAGTATAGGACGGAGTTCCTACGAGCAGTACTTC
CASSIGRSSYEQYF
>TRBV7-6|NA|TRBD1|TRBJ2-4
TGTGCCAGCAGCTCCGGACAGGGGGAAAACATTCAGTACTTC
CASSSGQGENIQYF
>TRBV5-4|NA|NA|TRBJ2-7
TGTGCCAGCAGCCGGGGAGTCGGTCAGGCGCGTTTCTACGAGCAGTACTTC
CASSRGVGQARFYEQYF
>TRBV5-1|NA|NA|TRBJ2-1
TGCGCCAGCAGCTTGTTTCTCTCCTACAATGAGCAGTTCTTC
CASSLFLSYNEQFF
>TRBV6-1|NA|NA|TRBJ1-5
TGTGCCAGCAGTTTCGTGGGGGTTCAGCCCCAGCATTTT
CASSFVGVQPQHF
>TRBV19|once|NA|TRBJ1-6
TGTGCCAGTAGTCCCAGGGTGGACCGAAATTCACCCCTCCACTTT
CASSPRVDRNSPLHF
>TRBV14|NA|NA|TRBJ2-3
TGTGCCAGCAGCCAAGATCCCCTCTTCACAGATACGCAGTATTTT
CASSQDPLFTDTQYF
>TRBV27|NA|TRBD1|TRBJ1-6
TGTGCCAGCAGTTTAGGCGGGACAGGGGTTTCACCCCTCCACTTT
CASSLGGTGVSPLHF
>TRBV5-8|NA|TRBD1|TRBJ1-5
TGTGCCAGCAACCGACAGGGGGTTCAGCCCCAGCATTTT
CASNRQGVQPQHF
>TRBV2|NA|TRBD2|TRBJ2-7
TGTGCCAGCCGGGGGGTCCCAGGCTACGAGCAGTACTTC
CASRGVPGYEQYF
>TRBV6-4|NA|TRBD2|TRBJ2-1
TGTGCCAGCAGTGAAGCGGGGGGGTACAATGAGCAGTTCTTC
CASSEAGGYNEQFF
>TRBV9|few|NA|TRBJ1-3
TGTGCCAGCAGTGCGGGACACTCTGGAAACACCATATATTTT
CASSAGHSGNTIYF
>TRBV11-2|NA|TRBD1|TRBJ2-7
TGTGCCAGCAGCTTGACAGGGGAACACGAGCAGTACTTC
CASSLTGEHEQYF
>TRBV2|NA|NA|TRBJ2-5
TGTGCCAGCCTAAAGGAGCGAAACCAAGAGACCCAGTACTTC
CASLKERNQETQYF
>TRBV6-4|NA|NA|TRBJ2-5
TGTGCCAGCAATCAGGGCCAGCGCCAAGAGACCCAGTACTTC
CASNQGQRQETQYF
>TRBV5-4|NA|NA|TRBJ2-2
TGTGCCAGCAGTATTGACCCTGGTAAACAGGCCGGGGAGCTGTTTTTT
CASSIDPGKQAGELFF
>TRBV2|NA|TRBD1|TRBJ1-3
TGTGCCAGCAGTCGACAGGGTGGGAGAAACACCATATATTTT
CASSRQGGRNTIYF
>TRBV5-8|NA|NA|TRBJ1-1
TGTGCCAGCAGCAAAAGGGCAGGGGCGAACACTGAAGCTTTCTTT
CASSKRAGANTEAFF
>TRBV19|NA|NA|TRBJ1-2
TGTGCCAGTAGTATAGATGCAGGGAGGGGCGACTATGGCTACACCTTC
CASSIDAGRGDYGYTF
>TRBV5-1|NA|NA|TRBJ1-2
TGCGCCAGCAGAGCCCCTGAGAACTATGGCTACACCTTC
CASRAPENYGYTF
>TRBV5-6|once|NA|TRBJ1-1
TGTGCCAGCAGCTTGGCCCGACAGGACCAGGCGAACACTGAAGCTTTCTTT
CASSLARQDQANTEAFF
>TRBV14|NA|NA|TRBJ2-5
TGTGCCAGCAGCCAAGTCCCCCAGACCCAGTACTTC
CASSQVPQTQYF